Sequencing of this TCR beta chain was carried out in a study of blood T cell repertoires in COVID-19. Some clones are missing from TCRdb's copy, which holds only in-frame ones; the method was immunoSEQ multiplex PCR. Among about 89,000 clones listed, more than 60% were seen once. J lost 3 bases, V lost 8 bases, and 20 bases had no gene match. Looked up from germline, CDR1 is SNHLY and CDR2 is FYNNEI. This CDR3 comprises 19 residues. The clonotype originates from a human donor in a cohort sampled during active COVID-19. The sequencing sample was made of peripheral blood. The chain uses TRBV2 and TRBJ2-4; 9 bases are shared with TRBD1. The CDR3 loop reads CASFWPGQGIIRGKNIQYF. CDR3 DNA: TGTGCCAGCTTCTGGCCGGGACAGGGAATCATCCGGGGCAAAAACATTCAGTACTTC.